This T cell receptor beta chain was sequenced in a study of cytomegalovirus exposure and HLA in healthy donors. Study-wide context: The platform used for the approximately 120 validation repertoires matched that of the 666 first-cohort repertoires, a later analysis reported.

This clone was counted once. What it binds is not known. The CDR3 runs 15 residues. Trimming stripped 7 bases from V and 0 bases from J, with 14 bases between. Germline V gene data show CDR1 as SGHRS and CDR2 as YFSETQ. Study-level points and caveats: Reported results showed that the classifier diagnosed cytomegalovirus status with high specificity and sensitivity. Overall, approximately 150 TCR beta chains were annotated as cytomegalovirus-associated.

Sequenced by immunoSEQ multiplex PCR; TCRdb stores in-frame clones only, minus some. The sample lists 120,000 to 150,000 clones, 80% to 95% seen once, with 0.6% to 0.8% in the top ten. This receptor was identified in a man between 18 and 35 years old in good health and CMV-seronegative. This chain joins TRBV5-1 and TRBJ2-1, with a possible D match to TRBD2 (6 bases). The sample was PBMCs. CDR3 sequence reads: CASFIGGSSYNEQFF. The CDR3 DNA sequence: TGCGCCAGCTTCATCGGGGGTAGCTCCTACAATGAGCAGTTCTTC.